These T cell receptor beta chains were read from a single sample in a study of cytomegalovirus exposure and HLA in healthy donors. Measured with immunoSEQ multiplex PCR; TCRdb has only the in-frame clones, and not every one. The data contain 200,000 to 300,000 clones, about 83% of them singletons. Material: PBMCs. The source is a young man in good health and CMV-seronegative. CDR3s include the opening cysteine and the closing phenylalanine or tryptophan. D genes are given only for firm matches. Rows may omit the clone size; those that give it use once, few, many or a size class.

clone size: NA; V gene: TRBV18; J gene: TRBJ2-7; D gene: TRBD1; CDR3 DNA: TGTGCCAGCTCACCCCGACAGGGGTCCTACGAGCAGTACTTC; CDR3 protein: CASSPRQGSYEQYF
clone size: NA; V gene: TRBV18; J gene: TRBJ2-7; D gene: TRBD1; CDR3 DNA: TGTGCCAGCTCACCTGGGACAGGACTCTCCTACGAGCAGTACTTC; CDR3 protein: CASSPGTGLSYEQYF
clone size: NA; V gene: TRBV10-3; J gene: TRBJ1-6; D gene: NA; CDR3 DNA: TGTGCCATCAGTGAGTCGGGGGGGAACGTCGGATCACCCCTCCACTTT; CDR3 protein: CAISESGGNVGSPLHF
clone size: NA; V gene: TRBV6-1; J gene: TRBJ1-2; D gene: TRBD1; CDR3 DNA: TGTGCCAGCAGTAAAGGAGTCACAGGGGTGGCTAGTCGAGGTTTCTATGGCTACACCTTC; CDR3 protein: CASSKGVTGVASRGFYGYTF
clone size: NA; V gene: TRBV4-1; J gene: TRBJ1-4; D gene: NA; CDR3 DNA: TGCGCCAGCAGCCAAGTGAGGGGGGAAAAACTGTTTTTT; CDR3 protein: CASSQVRGEKLFF
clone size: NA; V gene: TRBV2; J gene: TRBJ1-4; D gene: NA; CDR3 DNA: TGTGCCAGCAGCCGCACAGGGATGGAGGAAAAACTGTTTTTT; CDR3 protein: CASSRTGMEEKLFF
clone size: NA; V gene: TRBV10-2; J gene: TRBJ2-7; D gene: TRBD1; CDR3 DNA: TGCGCCAGCAGCGGGACAGGGGGCAGGGAGCAGTACTTC; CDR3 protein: CASSGTGGREQYF
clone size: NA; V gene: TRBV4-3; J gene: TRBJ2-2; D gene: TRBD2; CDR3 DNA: TGCGCCAGCAGCCAAGATCCCCTAGCGGGGTACACCGGGGAGCTGTTTTTT; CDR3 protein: CASSQDPLAGYTGELFF
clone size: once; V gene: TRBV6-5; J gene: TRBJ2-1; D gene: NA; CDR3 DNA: TGTGCCAGCAGTTACTCCCTTTTCAATGAGCAGTTCTTC; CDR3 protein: CASSYSLFNEQFF
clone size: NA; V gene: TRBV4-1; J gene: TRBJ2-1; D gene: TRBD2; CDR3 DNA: TGCGCCAGCAGCCATCAAGGACTAGCGGGAGTTTTACCCTACAATGAGCAGTTCTTC; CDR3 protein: CASSHQGLAGVLPYNEQFF
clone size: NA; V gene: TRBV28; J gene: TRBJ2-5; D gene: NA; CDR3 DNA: TGTGCCAGCGCACTAATACTACAAGAGACCCAGTACTTC; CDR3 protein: CASALILQETQYF
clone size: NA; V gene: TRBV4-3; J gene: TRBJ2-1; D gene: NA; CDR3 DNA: TGCGCCAGCAGCCAAGAAATTAGGGGCAATGAGCAGTTCTTC; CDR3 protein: CASSQEIRGNEQFF
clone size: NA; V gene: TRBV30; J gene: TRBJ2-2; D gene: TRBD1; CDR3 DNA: TGTGCCTGGGGCCGGGACAGTAACACCGGGGAGCTGTTTTTT; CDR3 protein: CAWGRDSNTGELFF
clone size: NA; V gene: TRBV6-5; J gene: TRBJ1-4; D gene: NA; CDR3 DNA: TGTGCCAGCAGTTCTGACGGACTGGGCGATAATGAAAAACTGTTTTTT; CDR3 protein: CASSSDGLGDNEKLFF
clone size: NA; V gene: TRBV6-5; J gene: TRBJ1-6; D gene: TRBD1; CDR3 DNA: TGTGCCAGCAGTTACCAGCCAGGGGGCCCAGGAGACCTCCACTTT; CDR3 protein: CASSYQPGGPGDLHF
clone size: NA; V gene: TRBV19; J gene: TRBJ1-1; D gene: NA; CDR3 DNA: TGTGCCAGTAAGGCAGGGAACACTGAAGCTTTCTTT; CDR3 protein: CASKAGNTEAFF
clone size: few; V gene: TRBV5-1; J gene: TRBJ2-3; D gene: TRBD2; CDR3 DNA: TGCGCCAGCAGCTTGGCCGATAGCGGGAGCACAGATACGCAGTATTTT; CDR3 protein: CASSLADSGSTDTQYF
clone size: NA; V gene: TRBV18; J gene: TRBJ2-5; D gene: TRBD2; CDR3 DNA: TGTGCCAGCTCACCACAAGAGGGACTAGATGAGACCCAGTACTTC; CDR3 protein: CASSPQEGLDETQYF
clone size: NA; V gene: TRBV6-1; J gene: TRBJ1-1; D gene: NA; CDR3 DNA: TGTGCCAGCAGTGAAGGTGGAGGGGAAACTGAAGCTTTCTTT; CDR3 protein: CASSEGGGETEAFF
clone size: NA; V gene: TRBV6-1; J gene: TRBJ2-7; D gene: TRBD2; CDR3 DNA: TGTGCCAGCAGTCGGAGACTAGCGGGGTTCCACGAGCAGTACTTC; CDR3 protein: CASSRRLAGFHEQYF
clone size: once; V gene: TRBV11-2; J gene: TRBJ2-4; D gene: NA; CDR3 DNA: TGTGCCAGCAGATTAGCCCCCATGGACTACTACATTCAGTACTTC; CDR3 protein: CASRLAPMDYYIQYF
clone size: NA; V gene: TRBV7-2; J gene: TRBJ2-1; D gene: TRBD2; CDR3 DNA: TGTGCCAGCAGCTTAAGCTCCATGCTAGCGGGAGATGAGCAGTTCTTC; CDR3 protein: CASSLSSMLAGDEQFF
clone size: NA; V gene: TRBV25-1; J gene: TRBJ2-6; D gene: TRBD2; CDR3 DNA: TGTGCCAGCAGTGCCCAGGGAGGGCCTGGGGCCAACGTCCTGACTTTC; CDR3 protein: CASSAQGGPGANVLTF
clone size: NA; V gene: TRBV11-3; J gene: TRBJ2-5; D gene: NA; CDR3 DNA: TGTGCCAGCAGCTCCGGACAGTCGGGCCAAGAGACCCAGTACTTC; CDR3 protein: CASSSGQSGQETQYF
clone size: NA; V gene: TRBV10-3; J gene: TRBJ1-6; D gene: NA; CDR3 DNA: TGTGCCACCCGCGAGGGGGAATCACCCCTCCACTTT; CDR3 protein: CATREGESPLHF
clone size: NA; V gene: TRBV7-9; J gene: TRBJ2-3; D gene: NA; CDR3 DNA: TGTGCCAGCAGCCGATACCTACTAGGAAGCTTCACAGATACGCAGTATTTT; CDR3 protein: CASSRYLLGSFTDTQYF
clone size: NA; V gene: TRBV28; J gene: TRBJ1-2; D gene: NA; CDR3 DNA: TGTGCCAGCAGTCCGTTAGTCTACTATGGCTACACCTTC; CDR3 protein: CASSPLVYYGYTF
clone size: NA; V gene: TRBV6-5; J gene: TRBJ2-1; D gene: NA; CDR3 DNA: TGTGCCAGCAGTTACTCGGTCGGGTATGAGCAGTTCTTC; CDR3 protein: CASSYSVGYEQFF
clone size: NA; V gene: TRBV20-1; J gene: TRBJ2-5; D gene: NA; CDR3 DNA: TGCAGTGCTAGAGCGGGTGAGACCCAGTACTTC; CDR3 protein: CSARAGETQYF
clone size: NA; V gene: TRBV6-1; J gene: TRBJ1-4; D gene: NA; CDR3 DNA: TGTGCCAGCAGGGAACCCGCCCAGGGGCTGTTTTTT; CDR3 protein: CASREPAQGLFF
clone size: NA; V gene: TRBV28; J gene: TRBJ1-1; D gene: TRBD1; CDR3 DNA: TGTGCCAGCAGCCCGGGACAGGGGCGAGGGGGCACTGAAGCTTTCTTT; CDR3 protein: CASSPGQGRGGTEAFF
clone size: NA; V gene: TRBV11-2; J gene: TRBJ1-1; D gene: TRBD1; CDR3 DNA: TGTGCCAGCAGCATCCACAGGGGGCGGACTGAAGCTTTCTTT; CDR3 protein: CASSIHRGRTEAFF
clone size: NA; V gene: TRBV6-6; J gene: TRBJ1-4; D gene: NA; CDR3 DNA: TGTGCCAGCAGTCCCACCCGACCAGGGCCTAATGAAAAACTGTTTTTT; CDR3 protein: CASSPTRPGPNEKLFF
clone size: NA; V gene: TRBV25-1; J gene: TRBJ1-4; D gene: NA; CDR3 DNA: TGTGCCAGCAGTCCCCGGCCCGGGGCAACTAATGAAAAACTGTTTTTT; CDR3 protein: CASSPRPGATNEKLFF
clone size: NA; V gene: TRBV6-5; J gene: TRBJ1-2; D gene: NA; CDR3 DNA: TGTGCCAGCAGTTACGGGGGGGCTGAGCCCTACACCTTC; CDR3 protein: CASSYGGAEPYTF
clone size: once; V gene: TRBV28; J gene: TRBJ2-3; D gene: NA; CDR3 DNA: TGTGCCAGCAGCTCAACAGGGTTGGATACGCAGTATTTT; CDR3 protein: CASSSTGLDTQYF
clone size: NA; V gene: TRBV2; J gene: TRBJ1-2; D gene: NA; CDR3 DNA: TGTGCCAGCAGGCCGGACTATGGCTACACCTTC; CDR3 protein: CASRPDYGYTF
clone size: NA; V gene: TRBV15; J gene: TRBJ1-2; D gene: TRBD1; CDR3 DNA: TGTGCCACCAGCGGGGGGGGACAGGGGAAAGGAGGCTACACCTTC; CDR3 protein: CATSGGGQGKGGYTF
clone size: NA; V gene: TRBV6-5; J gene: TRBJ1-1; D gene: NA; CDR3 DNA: TGTGCCAGCAGTCCACCTTACGACTTACGAGCTTTCTTT; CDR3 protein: CASSPPYDLRAFF
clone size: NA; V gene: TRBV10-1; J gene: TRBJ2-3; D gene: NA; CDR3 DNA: TGCGCCAGCAGTGCGTCAAGGGGTCTAGGCGAGGTAAACGCAGATACGCAGTATTTT; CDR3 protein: CASSASRGLGEVNADTQYF
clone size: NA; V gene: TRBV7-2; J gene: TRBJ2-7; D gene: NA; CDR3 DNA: TGTGCCAGCAGCTTAACATCATACGCGGCCTACGAGCAGTACTTC; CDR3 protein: CASSLTSYAAYEQYF
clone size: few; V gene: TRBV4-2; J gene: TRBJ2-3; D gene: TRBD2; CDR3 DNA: TGTGCCAGCAGCCAAGAGGGACTAGCGGGAGCGGTCAGCACAGATACGCAGTATTTT; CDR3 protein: CASSQEGLAGAVSTDTQYF
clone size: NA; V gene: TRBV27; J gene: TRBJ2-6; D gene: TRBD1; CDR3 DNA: TGTGCCAGCAGTTTAAAGGGACAGGGCATCTCTGGGGCCAACGTCCTGACTTTC; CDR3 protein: CASSLKGQGISGANVLTF
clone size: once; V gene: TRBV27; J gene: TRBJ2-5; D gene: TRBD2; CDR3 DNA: TGTGCCAGCAGTCCATCCGGGAGGCAAGAGACCCAGTACTTC; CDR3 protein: CASSPSGRQETQYF
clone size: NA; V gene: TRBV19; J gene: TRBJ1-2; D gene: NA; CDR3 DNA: TGTGCCAGTAGTATAGCAGGGGTCGTAGGCTACACCTTC; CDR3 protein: CASSIAGVVGYTF
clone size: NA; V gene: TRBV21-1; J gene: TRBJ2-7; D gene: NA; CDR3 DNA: TGTGCCAGCAGCAAAGTACGGCGGGGTATCTACGAGCAGTACTTC; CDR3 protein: CASSKVRRGIYEQYF
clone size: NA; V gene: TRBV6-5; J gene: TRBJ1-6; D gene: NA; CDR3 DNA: TGTGCCAGCAGTTACCAGGGGCCCAATTCACCCCTCCACTTT; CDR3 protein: CASSYQGPNSPLHF
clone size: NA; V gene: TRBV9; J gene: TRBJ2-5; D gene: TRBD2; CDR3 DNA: TGTGCCAGCAGCGTTTCCCCGGGGGAGGGAGAGACCCAGTACTTC; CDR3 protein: CASSVSPGEGETQYF
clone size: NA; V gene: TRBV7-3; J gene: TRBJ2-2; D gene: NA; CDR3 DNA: TGTGCCAGCAGCTTAACTCTTAGGGGGATCTACACCGGGGAGCTGTTTTTT; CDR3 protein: CASSLTLRGIYTGELFF
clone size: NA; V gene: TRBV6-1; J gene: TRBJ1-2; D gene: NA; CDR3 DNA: TGTGCCAGCAGTGATCGGGACATTCGATTGGAAGGCTACACCTTC; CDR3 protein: CASSDRDIRLEGYTF
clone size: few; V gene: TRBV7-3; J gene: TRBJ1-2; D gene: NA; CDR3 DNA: TGTGCCAGCAGCTTCGACTCGAACTATGGCTACACCTTC; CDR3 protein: CASSFDSNYGYTF
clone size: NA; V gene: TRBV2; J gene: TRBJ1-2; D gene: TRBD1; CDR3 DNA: TGTGCCAGCAGTGACAGGACAGGGAGGTATGGCTACACCTTC; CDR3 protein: CASSDRTGRYGYTF
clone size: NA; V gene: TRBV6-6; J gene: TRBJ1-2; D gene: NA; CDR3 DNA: TGTGCCAGCAGTACCACGCAGTATGGCTACACCTTC; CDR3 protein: CASSTTQYGYTF
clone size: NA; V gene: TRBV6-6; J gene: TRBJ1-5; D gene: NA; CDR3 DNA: TGTGCCAGCAGTTACTTCCCGGAGGGGAGCAATCAGCCCCAGCATTTT; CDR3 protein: CASSYFPEGSNQPQHF